In its sample, the clone carrying this T cell receptor beta chain was seen many times. What it recognizes is unknown. Germline V CDR1 and CDR2: SGHDT, YYEEEE. V lost 4 bases and J lost 2; bases outside the gene matches: 8. The length of the CDR3 is 16 residues. The record originates from a study of CD8 T cells in ankylosing spondylitis. Broader study findings: In ankylosing spondylitis patients, matched synovial fluid reportedly showed significant enrichment of disease-linked clones.

TCRdb analysed the 5' RACE reads with MiXCR anew, one entry per CDR3 protein. The sample includes about 250,000 distinct CDR3 sequences, roughly 32% of them seen just once. Sequencing input: blood, either unsorted or a sorted T cell fraction (not recorded which). The gene calls are TRBV5-6 and TRBJ2-3; 9 bases line up with TRBD2. This receptor was taken from a male donor with ankylosing spondylitis or in good health (not recorded which). CDR3: CASSIIAGAHTDTQYF. For the CDR3, the DNA is TGTGCCAGCAGCATAATAGCGGGGGCCCACACAGATACGCAGTATTTT.